This TCR beta chain derives from a study of blood T cell repertoires in COVID-19. The V gene's germline CDR1 is KGHSH and CDR2 LQKENI. Trimming took 2 bases from V and 2 from J; bases not matched to a gene: 3. There are 15 residues in the CDR3. As handled by the study authors: Estimated nucleated cell counts came from reference gene primer amplification. Clones were read by immunoSEQ multiplex PCR, and TCRdb kept only the in-frame ones, dropping some. D and trimming come from the DNA, and the V and J calls and clone size come from that table. The sample lists about 180,000 clones, roughly 88% occurring once.

J is TRBJ2-7 and V is TRBV18; 10 bases agree with TRBD2. The sample was peripheral blood. This TCR derives from a woman aged 55-70 years with acute or convalescent COVID-19. The CDR3 DNA reads TGTGCCAGCTCACCAGAGCGGGGGGGTCCCTACGAGCAGTACTTC. It specifies CASSPERGGPYEQYF.